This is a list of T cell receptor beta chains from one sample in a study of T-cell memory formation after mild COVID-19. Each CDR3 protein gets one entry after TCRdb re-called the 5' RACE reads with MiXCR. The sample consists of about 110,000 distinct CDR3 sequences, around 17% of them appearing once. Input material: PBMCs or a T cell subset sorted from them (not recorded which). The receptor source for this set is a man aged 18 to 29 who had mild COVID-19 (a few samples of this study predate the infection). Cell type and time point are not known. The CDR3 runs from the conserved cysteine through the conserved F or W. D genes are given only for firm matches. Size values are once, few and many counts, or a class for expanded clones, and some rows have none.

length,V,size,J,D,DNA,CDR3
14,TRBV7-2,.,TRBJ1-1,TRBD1,TGTGCCAGCAGCTTCCGGGACAGGAACACTGAAGCTTTCTTT,CASSFRDRNTEAFF
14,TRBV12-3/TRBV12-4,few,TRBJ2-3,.,TGTGCCAGCAGCGGACTGAGAAGCACAGATACGCAGTATTTT,CASSGLRSTDTQYF
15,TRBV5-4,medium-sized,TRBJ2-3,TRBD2,TGTGCCAGCAGCAGACGGACTAGCGGGGAGGATACGCAGTATTTT,CASSRRTSGEDTQYF
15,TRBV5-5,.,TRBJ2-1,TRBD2,TGTGCCAGCAGCCCTGTAGCGGGGGGATACAATGAGCAGTTCTTC,CASSPVAGGYNEQFF
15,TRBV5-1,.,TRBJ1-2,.,TGCGCCAGCAGCCCCACAGTAGGAGGGAACTATGGCTACACCTTC,CASSPTVGGNYGYTF
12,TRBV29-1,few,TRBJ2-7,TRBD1,TGCAGCGTAGTCCGGGACAGGGCCGAGCAGTACTTC,CSVVRDRAEQYF
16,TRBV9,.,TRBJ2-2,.,TGTGCCAGCAGCCCCAGACAGAAACCGAACACCGGGGAGCTGTTTTTT,CASSPRQKPNTGELFF
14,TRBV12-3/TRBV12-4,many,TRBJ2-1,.,TGTGCCAGCAGTCCGCAGGCGGGGGCTGGTGAGCAGTTCTTC,CASSPQAGAGEQFF
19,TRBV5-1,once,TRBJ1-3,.,TGCGCCAGCAGCAGGGACCCCCCCACAGGTCCCCTCTCTGGAAACACCATATATTTT,CASSRDPPTGPLSGNTIYF
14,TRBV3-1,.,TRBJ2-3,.,TGTGCCAGCAGCCAAGATACTAGCACAGATACGCAGTATTTT,CASSQDTSTDTQYF
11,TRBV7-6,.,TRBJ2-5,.,TGTGCCAGCAGCCAGATGGAGACCCAGTACTTC,CASSQMETQYF
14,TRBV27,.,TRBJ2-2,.,TGTGCCAGCACCACTGACAGAAGACCCGGGGAGCTGTTTTTT,CASTTDRRPGELFF
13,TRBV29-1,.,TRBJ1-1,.,TGCAGCGTTGAAGAAGGGAGCTACACTGAAGCTTTCTTT,CSVEEGSYTEAFF
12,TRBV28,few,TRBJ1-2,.,TGTGCCAGCAGTTTCCACCTCTATGGCTACACCTTC,CASSFHLYGYTF
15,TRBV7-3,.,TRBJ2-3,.,TGTGCCAGCAGCCCGACTGAGGGAGTAACAGATACGCAGTATTTT,CASSPTEGVTDTQYF
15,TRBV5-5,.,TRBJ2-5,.,TGTGCCAGCAGCATTCTCGGTCTGGCTGCGGAGACCCAGTACTTC,CASSILGLAAETQYF
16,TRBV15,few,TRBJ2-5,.,TGTGCCACCAGCAGCCATCCAGGGGACTACCAAGAGACCCAGTACTTC,CATSSHPGDYQETQYF
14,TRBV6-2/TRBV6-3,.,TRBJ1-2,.,TGTGCCAGCAGTTACCGGGGGCCCCTCCGAGGCTACACCTTC,CASSYRGPLRGYTF